These T cell receptor beta chains were read from a single sample in a study of blood T cell repertoires in COVID-19. Assay: immunoSEQ multiplex PCR; the TCRdb copy retains only in-frame clones and omits some. The repertoire consists of nearly 110,000 clones, with 88% occurring once and the leading ten covering 5.5% to 8%. Sequences were obtained from peripheral blood. The receptors were gathered from a man aged 45-60 years with active or convalescent COVID-19. CDR3s include the opening cysteine and the closing phenylalanine or tryptophan. A D gene is named only where the DNA matches it firmly. Rows give clone size only sometimes, using once, few, many, or a class for an expanded clone.

abundance	d_gene	v_gene	j_gene	CDR3nt	CDR3aa
NA	NA	TRBV19	TRBJ1-4	TGTGCCACCCGGAGCGGGGGCGGCGGGTGGAATGAAAAACTGTTTTTT	CATRSGGGGWNEKLFF
NA	TRBD1	TRBV28	TRBJ1-5	TGTGCCACAGGGGGAAGCAATCAGCCCCAGCATTTT	CATGGSNQPQHF
NA	TRBD1	TRBV6-1	TRBJ2-7	TGTGCCAGCAGTGAAGCGTGGACAGGAGACTACGAGCAGTACTTC	CASSEAWTGDYEQYF
NA	NA	TRBV6-1	TRBJ1-1	TGTGCCAGCAGTGAATTCAGGGGACGGGGTGAAGCTTTCTTT	CASSEFRGRGEAFF
many	TRBD2	TRBV14	TRBJ2-3	TGTGCCAGCAGCCCGGGAGGGACTAGTTTTGATACGCAGTATTTT	CASSPGGTSFDTQYF
once	NA	TRBV5-1	TRBJ2-7	TGCGCCAGCAGCCCTACGGGGGGCCCCTTCTCCTACGAGCAGTACTTC	CASSPTGGPFSYEQYF
NA	NA	TRBV10-3	TRBJ1-3	TGTGCCATCTGGGGAGCGAGCTCTGGAAACACCATATATTTT	CAIWGASSGNTIYF
NA	NA	TRBV18	TRBJ1-1	TGTGCCAGCTCCGGTCCCAACGGACAAAACACTGAAGCTTTCTTT	CASSGPNGQNTEAFF
NA	NA	TRBV5-4	TRBJ1-6	TGTGCCAGCACTGACGGGAGCTCCTATAATTCACCCCTCCACTTT	CASTDGSSYNSPLHF
NA	TRBD2	TRBV30	TRBJ2-7	TGTGCCTGGAGTCCGGGACTAGCGATCTCCGAGCAGTACTTC	CAWSPGLAISEQYF
NA	TRBD1	TRBV2	TRBJ2-5	TGTGCCGGAGGACAGGGGGCTCGAGAGACCCAGTACTTC	CAGGQGARETQYF
once	TRBD2	TRBV2	TRBJ2-3	TGTGCCAGCAGTCTAGCGGGAGTTCGCACAGATACGCAGTATTTT	CASSLAGVRTDTQYF
few	NA	TRBV18	TRBJ1-5	TGTGCCAGCTCACCACCATTAGGAGGCAGGGGCCTTAGGGGTCCCCAGCATTTT	CASSPPLGGRGLRGPQHF
once	NA	TRBV6-5	TRBJ2-7	TGTGCCGGTAGGACTTCTAGCTCCTACGAGCAGTACTTC	CAGRTSSSYEQYF
NA	NA	TRBV19	TRBJ2-7	TGTGCCAGTAGTATGCGTGGACTCGGGCTATACGAGCAGTACTTC	CASSMRGLGLYEQYF
NA	NA	TRBV5-1	TRBJ2-7	TGCGCCAGCAGCTTGGGATGGGGCAGGTTGGAAGAGCAGTACTTC	CASSLGWGRLEEQYF
NA	NA	TRBV7-9	TRBJ2-3	TGTGCCAGCAGCTATAGCGGAACCTGGGGAGATACGCAGTATTTT	CASSYSGTWGDTQYF
NA	TRBD1	TRBV5-1	TRBJ2-7	TGCGCCAGCAGCTTGGGCCCGGGACAGGGGCGCGAGCAGTACTTC	CASSLGPGQGREQYF
NA	TRBD1	TRBV30	TRBJ1-5	TGTGCCTGGAGTCGGACAGGCTATAGCAATCAGCCCCAGCATTTT	CAWSRTGYSNQPQHF
NA	NA	TRBV7-2	TRBJ2-1	TGTGCCAGCAGCTTAGCGAGACTGGCCAGTGAGCAGTTCTTC	CASSLARLASEQFF
NA	NA	TRBV5-1	TRBJ1-1	TGCGCCAGCAGCCCTCGTGAGGGGGGGAACGCTGAAGCTTTCTTT	CASSPREGGNAEAFF
once	NA	TRBV6-2/TRBV6-3	TRBJ1-5	TGTGCCAGCAGTTACTCGGGCAGGGGCAATCAGCCCCAGCATTTT	CASSYSGRGNQPQHF
NA	TRBD2	TRBV7-2	TRBJ2-7	TGTGCCAGCAGCTTCTCTAGCGGGATCACCTACGAGCAGTACTTC	CASSFSSGITYEQYF
NA	TRBD2	TRBV28	TRBJ2-5	TGTGCCAGCAGTATCGGACTAGCTGTTGAGACCCAGTACTTC	CASSIGLAVETQYF
NA	NA	TRBV7-9	TRBJ2-1	TGTGCCAGCAGCTTAGAGGGCGGGTACAATGAGCAGTTCTTC	CASSLEGGYNEQFF
NA	NA	TRBV10-3	TRBJ2-7	TGTGCCATCAACCCTAGCCCAACGGGATACGAGCAGTACTTC	CAINPSPTGYEQYF
NA	TRBD1	TRBV7-6	TRBJ1-6	TGTGCCAGCAGCTTAGACGCGGACAGGGAACCCTGGGATAATTCACCCCTCCACTTT	CASSLDADREPWDNSPLHF
NA	TRBD2	TRBV27	TRBJ2-7	TGTGCCAGCAGTTTATCGGGGGGACTAGCGGGAGGCCTCGAGCAGTACTTC	CASSLSGGLAGGLEQYF
NA	NA	TRBV7-2	TRBJ1-1	TGTGCCAGCAGCACGGGACATCAGAACACTGAAGCTTTCTTT	CASSTGHQNTEAFF
NA	TRBD1	TRBV20-1	TRBJ1-5	TGCAGTGCTAGTGGGAGGGGGCAAGCCCAGCATTTT	CSASGRGQAQHF
few	TRBD1	TRBV7-2	TRBJ1-5	TGTGCCAGCAGCTATGATATCAGCACAGGGGCTGCGAGCAATCAGCCCCAGCATTTT	CASSYDISTGAASNQPQHF
NA	NA	TRBV3-1/TRBV3-2	TRBJ1-2	TGTGCCAGTGCAGGGATCCCCCTAAAAGTTGCTGGCTACACCTTC	CASAGIPLKVAGYTF
NA	NA	TRBV28	TRBJ2-2	TGTGCCAGCAGTGCCCCCCGAGGGCAAAACACCGGGGAGCTGTTTTTT	CASSAPRGQNTGELFF
NA	NA	TRBV21-1	TRBJ1-3	TGTGCCAGCAGCACAAACAGGGCGGGGGCCATATATTTT	CASSTNRAGAIYF
NA	NA	TRBV18	TRBJ1-2	TGTGCCAGCTCACCGGCCAGGGACTCCTATGGCTACACCTTC	CASSPARDSYGYTF
NA	NA	TRBV7-2	TRBJ1-1	TGTGCCAGCAGCTTCATTAGGGAGGCTTTCTTT	CASSFIREAFF
NA	TRBD2	TRBV9	TRBJ2-1	TGTGCCAGCAGCGTACTAGCGGAGTCCTACAATGAGCAGTTCTTC	CASSVLAESYNEQFF
NA	TRBD1	TRBV28	TRBJ2-7	TGTGCCAGCAGTTTAAGGTCGGGACAGGCATCCTACGAGCAGTACTTC	CASSLRSGQASYEQYF
NA	TRBD1	TRBV29-1	TRBJ1-5	TGCAGCGTCGCCCTGACAGGGGGAGGCAATCAGCCCCAGCATTTT	CSVALTGGGNQPQHF
few	NA	TRBV5-4	TRBJ2-3	TGTGCCAGCAGCTTGTGGACAGACTCAGATACGCAGTATTTT	CASSLWTDSDTQYF
NA	NA	TRBV30	TRBJ1-5	TGTGCCTGGAGTGTACTTCAAAGCAATCAGCCCCAGCATTTT	CAWSVLQSNQPQHF
NA	TRBD2	TRBV7-9	TRBJ2-3	TGTGCCAGCAGCTCAACTAGCGGGAGAAAGGGGAGTCGTACGCAGTATTTT	CASSSTSGRKGSRTQYF
NA	NA	TRBV2	TRBJ1-1	TGTGCCAGCAGTGGCGAATTCTCGGGAGAAGCTTTCTTT	CASSGEFSGEAFF
NA	NA	TRBV7-2	TRBJ2-5	TGTGCCAGCAGAGGGGTAGACGTGATTAAGACCCAGTACTTC	CASRGVDVIKTQYF
NA	TRBD2	TRBV3-1/TRBV3-2	TRBJ2-7	TGTGCCAGCAGCCAACCGGGACTAGGCAACCACGAGCAGTACTTC	CASSQPGLGNHEQYF
NA	TRBD2	TRBV5-4	TRBJ2-1	TGTGCCAGCAGCTCCGGTCTCGGAGCGGGAGAAAGTGGAGAGCAGTTCTTC	CASSSGLGAGESGEQFF